This entry concerns a single TCR beta chain. Germline lookup yields CDR1 MNHEY and CDR2 SMNVEV (reference sequence). CDR3 length: 14 residues. The germline V and J ends were trimmed by 0 bases and 3 bases, with 6 bases remaining between them. The data are from a study of T cell responses to AZD1222 COVID-19 vaccine. Using immunoSEQ multiplex PCR, the repertoire was profiled, and TCRdb retains in-frame clones only, with some absent. The repertoire holds approximately 130,000 clones, 93% seen once, with more than 2.5% in the top ten. The starting material was peripheral blood, obtained on day 0 of AZD1222 vaccination. The sequence derives from an adult in good health. The genes are TRBV27 and TRBJ1-5, with D uncertain. The CDR3 DNA reads as TGTGCCAGCAGTTTATCGGGATTCAATCAGCCCCAGCATTTT. Amino acids: CASSLSGFNQPQHF.